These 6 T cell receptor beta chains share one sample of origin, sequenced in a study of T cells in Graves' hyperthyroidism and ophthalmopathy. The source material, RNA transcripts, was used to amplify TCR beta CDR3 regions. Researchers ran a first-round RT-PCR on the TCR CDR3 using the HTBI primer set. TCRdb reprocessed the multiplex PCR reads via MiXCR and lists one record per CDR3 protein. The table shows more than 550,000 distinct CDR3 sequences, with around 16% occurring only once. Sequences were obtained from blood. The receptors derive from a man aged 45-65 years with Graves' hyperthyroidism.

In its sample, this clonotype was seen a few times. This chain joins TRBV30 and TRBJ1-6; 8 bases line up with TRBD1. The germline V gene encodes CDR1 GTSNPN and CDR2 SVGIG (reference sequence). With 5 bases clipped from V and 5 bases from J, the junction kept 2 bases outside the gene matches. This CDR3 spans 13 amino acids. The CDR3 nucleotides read TGTGCCTGGGGGACAGGCAATAATTCACCCCTCCACTTT. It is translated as CAWGTGNNSPLHF.

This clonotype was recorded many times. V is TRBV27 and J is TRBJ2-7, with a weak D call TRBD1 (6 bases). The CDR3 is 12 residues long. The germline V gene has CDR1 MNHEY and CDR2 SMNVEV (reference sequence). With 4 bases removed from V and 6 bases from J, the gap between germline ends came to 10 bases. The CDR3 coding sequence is TGTGCCAGCAGTTCCCACAGGGCCGAGCAGTACTTC. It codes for CASSSHRAEQYF.

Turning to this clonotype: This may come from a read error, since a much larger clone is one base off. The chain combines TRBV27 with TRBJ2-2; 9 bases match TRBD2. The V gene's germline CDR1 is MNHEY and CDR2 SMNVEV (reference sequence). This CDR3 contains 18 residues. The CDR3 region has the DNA TGTACCAGCAGTATCCCACGTAGGGCGGGAGGGGGAACCGGGGAGCTGTTTTTT. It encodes CTSSIPRRAGGGTGELFF.

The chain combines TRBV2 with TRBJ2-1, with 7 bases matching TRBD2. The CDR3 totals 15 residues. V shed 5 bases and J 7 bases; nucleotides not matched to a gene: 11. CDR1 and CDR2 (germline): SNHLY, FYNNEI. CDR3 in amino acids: CASSRLAGSRNEQFF. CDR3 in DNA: TGTGCCAGCAGTCGACTAGCAGGTAGTCGGAATGAGCAGTTCTTC.

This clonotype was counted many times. The CDR3: CASSLVWGGYTEAFF. The DNA for the CDR3 is TGTGCCAGCAGCTTAGTCTGGGGCGGATACACTGAAGCTTTCTTT. The chain employs TRBV7-9 and TRBJ1-1; TRBD1 might be the D (5 bases). This CDR3 spans 15 amino acids. Germline V gene data show CDR1 as SEHNR and CDR2 as FQNEAQ (reference sequence). The V end lost 1 base, the J end lost 3 bases, and 12 bases lay between the germline ends.

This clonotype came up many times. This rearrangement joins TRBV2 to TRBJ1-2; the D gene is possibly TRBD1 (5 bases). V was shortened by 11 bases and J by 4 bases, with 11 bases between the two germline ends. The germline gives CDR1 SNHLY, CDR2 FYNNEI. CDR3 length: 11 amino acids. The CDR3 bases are TGTGCCTCCTTGGGGGTCTATGGCTACACCTTC. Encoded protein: CASLGVYGYTF.